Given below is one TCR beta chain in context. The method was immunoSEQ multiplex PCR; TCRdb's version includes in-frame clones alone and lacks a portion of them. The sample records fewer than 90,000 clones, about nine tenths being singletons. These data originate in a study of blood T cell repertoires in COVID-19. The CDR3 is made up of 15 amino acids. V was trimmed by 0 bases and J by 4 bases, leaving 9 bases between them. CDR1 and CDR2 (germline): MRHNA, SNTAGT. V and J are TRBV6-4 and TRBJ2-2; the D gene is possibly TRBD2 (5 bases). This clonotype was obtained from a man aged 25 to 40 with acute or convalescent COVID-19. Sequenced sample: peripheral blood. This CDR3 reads CASSDSREGTGELFF. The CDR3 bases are TGTGCCAGCAGTGACTCGAGAGAGGGCACCGGGGAGCTGTTTTTT.